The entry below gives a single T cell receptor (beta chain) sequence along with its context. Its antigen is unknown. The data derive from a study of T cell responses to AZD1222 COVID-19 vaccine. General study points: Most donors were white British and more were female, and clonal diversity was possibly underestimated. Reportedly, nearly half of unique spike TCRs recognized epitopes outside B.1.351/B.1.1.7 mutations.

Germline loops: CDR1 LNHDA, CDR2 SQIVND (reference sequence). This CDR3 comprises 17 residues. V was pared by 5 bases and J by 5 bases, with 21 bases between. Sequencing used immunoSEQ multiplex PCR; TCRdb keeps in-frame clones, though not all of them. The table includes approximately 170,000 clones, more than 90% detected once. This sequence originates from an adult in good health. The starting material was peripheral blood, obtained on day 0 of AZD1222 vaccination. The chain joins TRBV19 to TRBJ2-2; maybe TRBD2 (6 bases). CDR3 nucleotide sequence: TGTGCCAGTAGTTCCCCGTTGGTTAGCGGAAGGACCGGGGAGCTGTTTTTT. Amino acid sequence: CASSSPLVSGRTGELFF. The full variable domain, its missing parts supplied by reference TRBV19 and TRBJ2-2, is DGGITQSPKYLFRKEGQNVTLSCEQNLNHDAMYWYRQDPGQGLRLIYYSQIVNDFQKGDIAEGYSVSREKKESFPLTVTSAQKNPTAFYLCASSSPLVSGRTGELFFGEGSRLTVL.